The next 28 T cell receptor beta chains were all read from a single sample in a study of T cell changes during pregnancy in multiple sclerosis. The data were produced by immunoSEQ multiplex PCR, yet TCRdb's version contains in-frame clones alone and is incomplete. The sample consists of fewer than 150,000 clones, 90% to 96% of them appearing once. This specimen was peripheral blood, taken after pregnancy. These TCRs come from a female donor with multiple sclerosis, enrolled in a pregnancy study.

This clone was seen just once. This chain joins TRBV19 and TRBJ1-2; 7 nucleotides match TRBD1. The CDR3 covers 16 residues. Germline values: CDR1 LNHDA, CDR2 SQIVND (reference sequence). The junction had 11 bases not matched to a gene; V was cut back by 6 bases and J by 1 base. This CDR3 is CASSPLQGQNNYGYTF. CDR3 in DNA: TGTGCCAGTAGCCCCCTACAGGGACAGAATAACTATGGCTACACCTTC.

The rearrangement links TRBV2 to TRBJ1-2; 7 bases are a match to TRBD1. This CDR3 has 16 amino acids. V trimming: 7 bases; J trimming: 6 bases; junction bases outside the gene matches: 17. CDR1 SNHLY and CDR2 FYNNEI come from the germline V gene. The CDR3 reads CASITGSWTGSHGYTF. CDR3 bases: TGTGCCAGCATAACAGGGTCTTGGACAGGAAGTCATGGCTACACCTTC.

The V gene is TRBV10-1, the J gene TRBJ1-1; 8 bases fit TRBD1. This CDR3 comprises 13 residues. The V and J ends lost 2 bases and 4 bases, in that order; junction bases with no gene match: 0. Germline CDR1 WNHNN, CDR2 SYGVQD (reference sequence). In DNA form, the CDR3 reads TGCGCCAGCAGTGAGGGGACAGGCACTGAAGCTTTCTTT. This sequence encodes CASSEGTGTEAFF.

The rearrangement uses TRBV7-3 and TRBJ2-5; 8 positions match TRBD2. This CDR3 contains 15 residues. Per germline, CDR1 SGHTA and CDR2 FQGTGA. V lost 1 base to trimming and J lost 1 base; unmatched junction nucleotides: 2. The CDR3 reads CASSLNGRAQETQYF. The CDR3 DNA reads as TGTGCCAGCAGCTTAAACGGGAGGGCCCAAGAGACCCAGTACTTC. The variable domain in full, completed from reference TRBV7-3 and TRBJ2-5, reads GAGVSQTPSNKVTEKGKYVELRCDPISGHTALYWYRQSLGQGPEFLIYFQGTGAADDSGLPNDRFFAVRPEGSVSTLKIQRTERGDSAVYLCASSLNGRAQETQYFGPGTRLLVL.

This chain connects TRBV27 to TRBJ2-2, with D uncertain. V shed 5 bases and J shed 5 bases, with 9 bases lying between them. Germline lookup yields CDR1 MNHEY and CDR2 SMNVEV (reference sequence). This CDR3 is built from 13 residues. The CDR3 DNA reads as TGTGCCAGCAGTCCTATCCCGACCGGGGAGCTGTTTTTT. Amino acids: CASSPIPTGELFF.

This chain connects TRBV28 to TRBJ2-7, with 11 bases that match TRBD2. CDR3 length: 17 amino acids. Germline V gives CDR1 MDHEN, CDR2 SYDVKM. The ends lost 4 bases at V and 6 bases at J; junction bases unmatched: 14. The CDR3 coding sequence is TGTGCCAGCAGTTCCCACCTACTAGCGGGAGACTTGGGCGAGCAGTACTTC. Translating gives CASSSHLLAGDLGEQYF. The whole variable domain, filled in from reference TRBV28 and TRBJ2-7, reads DVKVTQSSRYLVKRTGEKVFLECVQDMDHENMFWYRQDPGLGLRLIYFSYDVKMKEKGDIPEGYSVSREKKERFSLILESASTNQTSMYLCASSSHLLAGDLGEQYFGPGTRLTVT.

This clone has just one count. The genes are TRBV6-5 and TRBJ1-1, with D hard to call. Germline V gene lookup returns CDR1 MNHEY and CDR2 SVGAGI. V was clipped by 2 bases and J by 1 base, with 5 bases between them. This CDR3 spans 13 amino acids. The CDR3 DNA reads TGTGCCAGCAGTTACAACGGGAACACTGAAGCTTTCTTT. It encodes CASSYNGNTEAFF.

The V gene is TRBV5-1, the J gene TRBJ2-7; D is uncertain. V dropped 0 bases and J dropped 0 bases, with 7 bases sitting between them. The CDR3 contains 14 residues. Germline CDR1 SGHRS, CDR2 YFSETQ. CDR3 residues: CASSLEPSSYEQYF. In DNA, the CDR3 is TGCGCCAGCAGCTTGGAGCCGAGCTCCTACGAGCAGTACTTC.

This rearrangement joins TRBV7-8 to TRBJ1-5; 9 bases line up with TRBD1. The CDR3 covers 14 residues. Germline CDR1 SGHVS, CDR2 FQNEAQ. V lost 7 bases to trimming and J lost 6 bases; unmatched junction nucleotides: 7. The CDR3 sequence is CASNPGTGSQPQHF. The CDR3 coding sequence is TGTGCCAGCAATCCCGGGACAGGGAGTCAGCCCCAGCATTTT.

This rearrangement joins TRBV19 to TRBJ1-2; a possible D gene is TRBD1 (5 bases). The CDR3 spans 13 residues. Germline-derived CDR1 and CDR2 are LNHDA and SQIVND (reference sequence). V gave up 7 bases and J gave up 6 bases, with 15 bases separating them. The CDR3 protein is CASTRAGLNGYTF. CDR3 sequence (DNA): TGTGCCAGTACCAGGGCAGGCCTAAATGGCTACACCTTC.

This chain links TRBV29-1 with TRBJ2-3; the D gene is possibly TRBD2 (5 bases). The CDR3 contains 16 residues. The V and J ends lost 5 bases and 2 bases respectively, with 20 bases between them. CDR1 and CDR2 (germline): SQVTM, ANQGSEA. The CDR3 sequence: CSVRGPRPGFTDTQYF. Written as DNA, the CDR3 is TGCAGCGTTAGAGGGCCGCGACCCGGGTTCACAGATACGCAGTATTTT.

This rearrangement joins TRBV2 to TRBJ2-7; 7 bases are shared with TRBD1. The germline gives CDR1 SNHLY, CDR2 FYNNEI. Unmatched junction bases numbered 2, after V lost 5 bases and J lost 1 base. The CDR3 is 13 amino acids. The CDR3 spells CASSWTGSYEQYF. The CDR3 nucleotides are TGTGCCAGCAGTTGGACAGGTTCCTACGAGCAGTACTTC.

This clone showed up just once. CDR3 coding DNA: TGTGCCAGCAGACTAGCGGGAGGGCCGGACCAAGAGACCCAGTACTTC. Translation gives CASRLAGGPDQETQYF. This chain connects TRBV2 to TRBJ2-5; 13 nucleotides line up with TRBD2. The germline gives CDR1 SNHLY, CDR2 FYNNEI. V gave up 6 bases and J gave up 0 bases; unmatched junction bases: 4. CDR3 size: 16 residues.

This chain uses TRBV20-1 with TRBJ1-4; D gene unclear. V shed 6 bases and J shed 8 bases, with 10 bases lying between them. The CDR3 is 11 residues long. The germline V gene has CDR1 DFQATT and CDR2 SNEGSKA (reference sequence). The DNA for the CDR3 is TGCAGTGCCTTGATGAGAGAAAAACTGTTTTTT. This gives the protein CSALMREKLFF.

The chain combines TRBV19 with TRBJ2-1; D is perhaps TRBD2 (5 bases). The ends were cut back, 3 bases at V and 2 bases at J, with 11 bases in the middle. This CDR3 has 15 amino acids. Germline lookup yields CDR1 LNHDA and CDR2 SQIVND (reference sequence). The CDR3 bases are TGTGCCAGTAGTATCGTTGGAGGTACCTACAATGAGCAGTTCTTC. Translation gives CASSIVGGTYNEQFF.

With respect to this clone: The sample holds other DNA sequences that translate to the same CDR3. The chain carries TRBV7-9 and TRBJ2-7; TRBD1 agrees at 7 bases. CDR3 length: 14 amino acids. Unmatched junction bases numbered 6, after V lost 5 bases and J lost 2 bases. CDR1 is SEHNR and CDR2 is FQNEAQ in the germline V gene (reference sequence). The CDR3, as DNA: TGTGCCAGCAGCCTCCGGGACAGAGCCTACGAGCAGTACTTC. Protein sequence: CASSLRDRAYEQYF.

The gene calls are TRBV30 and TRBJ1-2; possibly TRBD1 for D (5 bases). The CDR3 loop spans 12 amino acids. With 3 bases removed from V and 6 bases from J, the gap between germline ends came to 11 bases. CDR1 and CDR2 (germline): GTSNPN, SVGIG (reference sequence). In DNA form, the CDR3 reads TGTGCCTGGAGCCGACAGACAGATGGCTACACCTTC. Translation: CAWSRQTDGYTF.

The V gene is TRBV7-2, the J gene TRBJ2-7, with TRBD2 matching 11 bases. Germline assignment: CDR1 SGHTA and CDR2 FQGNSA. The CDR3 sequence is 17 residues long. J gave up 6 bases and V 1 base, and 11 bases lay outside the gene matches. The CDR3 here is CASSLVASGRLSTEQYF. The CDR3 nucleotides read TGTGCCAGCAGCTTAGTGGCTAGCGGGAGGCTGTCGACCGAGCAGTACTTC. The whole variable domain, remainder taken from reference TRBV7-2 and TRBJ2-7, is GAGVSQSPSNKVTEKGKDVELRCDPISGHTALYWYRQSLGQGLEFLIYFQGNSAPDKSGLPSDRFSAERTGGSVSTLTIQRTQQEDSAVYLCASSLVASGRLSTEQYFGPGTRLTVT.

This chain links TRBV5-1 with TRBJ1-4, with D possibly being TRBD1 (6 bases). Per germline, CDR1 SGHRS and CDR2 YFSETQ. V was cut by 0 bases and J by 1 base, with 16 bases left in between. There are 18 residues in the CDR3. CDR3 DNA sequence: TGCGCCAGCAGCTTGGTGGAGGGGGGGGGCGTAACTAATGAAAAACTGTTTTTT. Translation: CASSLVEGGGVTNEKLFF.

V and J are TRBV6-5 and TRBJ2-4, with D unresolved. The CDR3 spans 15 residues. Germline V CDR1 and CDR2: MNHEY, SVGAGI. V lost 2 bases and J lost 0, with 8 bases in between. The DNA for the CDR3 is TGTGCCAGCAGTTACCCAGGAATAGCCAAAAACATTCAGTACTTC. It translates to CASSYPGIAKNIQYF.

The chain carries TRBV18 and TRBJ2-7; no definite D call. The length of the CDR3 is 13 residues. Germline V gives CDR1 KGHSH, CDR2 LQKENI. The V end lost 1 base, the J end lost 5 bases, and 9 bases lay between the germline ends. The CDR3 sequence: CASSPLLLDEQYF. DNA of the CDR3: TGTGCCAGCTCACCACTTCTCTTAGACGAGCAGTACTTC.

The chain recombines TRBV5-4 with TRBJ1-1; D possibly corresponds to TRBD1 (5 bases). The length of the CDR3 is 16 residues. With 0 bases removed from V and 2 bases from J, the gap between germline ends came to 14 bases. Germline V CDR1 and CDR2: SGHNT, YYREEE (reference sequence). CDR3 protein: CASSLGEGRVNTEAFF. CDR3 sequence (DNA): TGTGCCAGCAGCTTGGGGGAGGGGAGGGTTAACACTGAAGCTTTCTTT.

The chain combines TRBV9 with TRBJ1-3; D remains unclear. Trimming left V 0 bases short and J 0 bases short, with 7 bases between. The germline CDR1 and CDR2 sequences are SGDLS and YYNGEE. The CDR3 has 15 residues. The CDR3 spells CASSVGRVSGNTIYF. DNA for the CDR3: TGTGCCAGCAGCGTAGGACGGGTCTCTGGAAACACCATATATTTT.

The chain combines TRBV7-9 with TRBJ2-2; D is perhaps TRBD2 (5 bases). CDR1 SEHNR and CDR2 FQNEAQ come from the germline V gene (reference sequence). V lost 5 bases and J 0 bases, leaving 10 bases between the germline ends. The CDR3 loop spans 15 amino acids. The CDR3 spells CASSAGFANTGELFF. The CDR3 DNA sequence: TGTGCCAGCAGCGCGGGCTTCGCGAACACCGGGGAGCTGTTTTTT.

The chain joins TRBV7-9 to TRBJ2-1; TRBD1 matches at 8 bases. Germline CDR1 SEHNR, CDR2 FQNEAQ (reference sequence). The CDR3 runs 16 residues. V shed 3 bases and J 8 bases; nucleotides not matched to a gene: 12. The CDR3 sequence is CASSFLPGQEKDEQFF. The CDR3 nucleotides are TGTGCCAGCAGCTTCCTTCCGGGACAGGAGAAGGATGAGCAGTTCTTC.

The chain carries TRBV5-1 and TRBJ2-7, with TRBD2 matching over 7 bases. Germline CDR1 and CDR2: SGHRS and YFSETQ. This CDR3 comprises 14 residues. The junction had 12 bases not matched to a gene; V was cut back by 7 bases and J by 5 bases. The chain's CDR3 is CASGRERATHEQYF. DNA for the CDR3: TGCGCCAGCGGGAGGGAGCGGGCGACCCACGAGCAGTACTTC.

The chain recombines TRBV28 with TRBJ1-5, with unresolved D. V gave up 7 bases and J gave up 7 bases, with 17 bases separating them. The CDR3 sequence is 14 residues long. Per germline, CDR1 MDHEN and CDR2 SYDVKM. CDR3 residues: CASTNGQRKQPQHF. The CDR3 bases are TGTGCCAGCACCAATGGCCAAAGAAAGCAGCCCCAGCATTTT. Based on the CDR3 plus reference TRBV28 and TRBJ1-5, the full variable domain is DVKVTQSSRYLVKRTGEKVFLECVQDMDHENMFWYRQDPGLGLRLIYFSYDVKMKEKGDIPEGYSVSREKKERFSLILESASTNQTSMYLCASTNGQRKQPQHFGDGTRLSIL.

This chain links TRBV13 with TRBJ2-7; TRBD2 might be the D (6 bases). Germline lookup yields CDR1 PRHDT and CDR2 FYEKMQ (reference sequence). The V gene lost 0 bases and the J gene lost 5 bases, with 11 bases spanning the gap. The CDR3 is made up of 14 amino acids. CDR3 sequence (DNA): TGTGCCAGCAGCTTAGGCGGGAGAAGCCACGAGCAGTACTTC. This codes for CASSLGGRSHEQYF.